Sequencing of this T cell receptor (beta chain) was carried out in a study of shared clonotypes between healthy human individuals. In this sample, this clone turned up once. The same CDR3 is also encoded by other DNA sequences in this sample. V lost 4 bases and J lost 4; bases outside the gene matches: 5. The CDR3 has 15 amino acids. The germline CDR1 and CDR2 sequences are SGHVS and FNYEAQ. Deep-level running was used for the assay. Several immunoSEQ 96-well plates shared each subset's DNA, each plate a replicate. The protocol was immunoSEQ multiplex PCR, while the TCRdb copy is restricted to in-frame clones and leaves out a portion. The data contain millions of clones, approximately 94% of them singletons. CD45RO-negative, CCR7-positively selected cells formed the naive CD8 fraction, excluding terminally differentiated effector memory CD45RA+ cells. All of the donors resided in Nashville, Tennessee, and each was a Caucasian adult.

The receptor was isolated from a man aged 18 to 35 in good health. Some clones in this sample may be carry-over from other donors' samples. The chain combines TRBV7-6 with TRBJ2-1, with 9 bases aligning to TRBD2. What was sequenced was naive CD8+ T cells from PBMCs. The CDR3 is CASSSLAGPYNEQFF. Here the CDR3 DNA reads TGTGCCAGCAGCTCCCTAGCGGGGCCATACAATGAGCAGTTCTTC.